Included here is one T cell receptor beta chain sequence, with context. Its antigen remains unidentified. No much larger clonotype is one base removed from it; base qualities were not supplied. The CDR3 holds 12 amino acids from the cysteine to the phenylalanine. Only the CDR3 portion is preserved as DNA: 36 bases, with reading frame beginning at the first base. V lost 5 bases and J lost 0 bases; the stretch between them is 5 bases long. CDR1 and CDR2, looked up from the germline V gene, are SGHRS and YFSETQ. Library creation used RT-PCR. Sequencing was carried out with an Illumina HiSeq 2500. TCRdb cleaned the public reads at Q25 with fastp, built clones with MiXCR and kept in-frame beta chains. Every entry covers one CDR3 protein and lists the most common genes and DNA from its rows. In this sample the table shows fewer than 700,000 distinct CDR3 sequences, roughly 13% of which occur a single time. Of the sample, approximately 14% is held by the ten largest clones.

This record comes from a study of response to subunit inactivated influenza vaccine (dated by TCRdb to 2016 to 2018). In the study overall: The study used deep quantitative T cell receptor repertoire profiling to track responses to a trivalent subunit inactivated influenza vaccine. What the work shows at the level of the full study, not this receptor alone: The authors proposed that each seasonal influenza vaccination may bring in only a limited number of new T cells.

The time point label, read with the paper, signifies: around 47 days after influenza vaccine administration. The V and J genes are TRBV5-1 and TRBJ2-5; too little of a D gene remains to name it. Sequencing was performed on PBMCs from blood, taken 35 to 45 days after vaccination. This sequence was found in a man aged 50 to 59 who received an inactivated influenza vaccine. Donor details come from another sample of the same person, matched by shared clones. At the DNA level, the sequence is TGCGCCAGCAGAAGAGACCAAGAGACCCAGTACTTC. This translates into CASRRDQETQYF.